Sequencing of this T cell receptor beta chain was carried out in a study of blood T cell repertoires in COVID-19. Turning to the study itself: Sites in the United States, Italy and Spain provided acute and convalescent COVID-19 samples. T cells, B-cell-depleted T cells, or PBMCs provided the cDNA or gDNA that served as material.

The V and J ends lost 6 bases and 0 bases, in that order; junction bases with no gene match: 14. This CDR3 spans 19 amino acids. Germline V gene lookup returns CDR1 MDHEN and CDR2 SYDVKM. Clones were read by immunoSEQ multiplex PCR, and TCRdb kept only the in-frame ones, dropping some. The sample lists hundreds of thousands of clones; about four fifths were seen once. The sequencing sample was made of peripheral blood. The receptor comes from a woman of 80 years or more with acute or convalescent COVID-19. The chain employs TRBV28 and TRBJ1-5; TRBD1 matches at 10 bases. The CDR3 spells CASSQYRDRGRYSNQPQHF. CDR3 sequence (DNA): TGTGCCAGCAGCCAGTACCGGGACAGGGGTCGTTATAGCAATCAGCCCCAGCATTTT. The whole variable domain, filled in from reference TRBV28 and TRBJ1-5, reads DVKVTQSSRYLVKRTGEKVFLECVQDMDHENMFWYRQDPGLGLRLIYFSYDVKMKEKGDIPEGYSVSREKKERFSLILESASTNQTSMYLCASSQYRDRGRYSNQPQHFGDGTRLSIL.